This TCR beta chain was captured by sequencing in a study of shared clonotypes between healthy human individuals. For the study at large: Those who served as donors were a couple of women and a few men between the ages of 18 and 49. Per donor, CD8 memory used one plate, CD8 naive used two, CD4 memory used three and CD4 naive used three. Study-wide results and caveats: Naive subsets usually exceeded memory subsets in estimated richness.

In the sorted-subset replicate PCRs, 200 ng DNA, 25,000 to 30,000 T cell genomes, was used. Some clones are missing from TCRdb's copy, which holds only in-frame ones; the method was immunoSEQ multiplex PCR. The sample contains about a million clones, approximately 70% of which appear only once. Trimming removed 5 bases from V and 0 bases from J; junction bases left unmatched: 4. The length of the CDR3 is 14 residues. Germline CDR1 LNHDA, CDR2 SQIVND (reference sequence). As to this clone: Its target is not known.

The chain recombines TRBV19 with TRBJ2-7, with TRBD1 matching 7 bases. The sequenced sample was memory CD4+ T cells sorted from blood. The subset denotes: CD45RA-negative fraction. The clonotype was recovered from a man between 18 and 35 years old in good health. CDR3 DNA: TGTGCCAGTAGTGCCGGGGACAGCTCCTACGAGCAGTACTTC. Translation gives CASSAGDSSYEQYF.